This TCR beta chain was identified in a study of T-cell reconstitution after alpha-beta-depleted transplantation in children (dated by TCRdb to the mid-2010s). Describing the broader study: The study quantitatively tracked T-cell immune reconstitution after TCRalphabeta/CD19-depleted allogeneic hematopoietic cell transplantation in children using TCR repertoire profiling. Broader findings and caveats from the paper: The apparently early recovery of alphabetaT-cell counts about two months after transplant reportedly depended on only several hundred rapidly expanded clones that came from non-depleted graft cells. Over subsequent months, a decline in hyperexpanded clone frequencies was noted, and after one year, T-cell counts and TCRbeta diversity were mostly ascribed to newly produced T cells. In some patients, high TCRbeta diversity at day 60 was attributed to recipient T cells and intrathymic progenitors that had survived conditioning.

The treatment or condition label, as the study defines it: allogeneic hematopoietic cell transplantation with graft depleted of TCRalphabeta T cells and CD19 B cells. The children who served as transplant recipients had been given grafts of TCRalphabeta/CD19-depleted allogeneic hematopoietic cells. Library method: PCR. Sequencing was performed on an Illumina HiSeq 2500. To normalize quantification of the TCRbeta repertoire, the TCR libraries were built with molecular barcoding that relied on unique molecular identifiers. TCRdb handled the public reads itself, with Q25 trimming in fastp and clone calling in MiXCR, and kept productive beta chains. Rows with one shared CDR3 protein collapse into an entry with the most common genes and DNA. This sample is represented by about 220,000 distinct CDR3 sequences; roughly 15% of them were singletons. The ten largest account for around 45% of the sample. Turning to this clonotype: What antigen it recognizes has not been identified. No qualities accompany the bases; no much larger clone lies one base away.

The germline V gene (reference sequence) gives CDR1 as MNHEY and CDR2 as SMNVEV. V lost 2 bases and J lost 7 bases; the stretch between them is 11 bases long. There are 14 amino acids in the CDR3, from cysteine to phenylalanine inclusive. The only DNA kept is the CDR3, 42 bases in frame from the first base. The chain joins TRBV27 to TRBJ2-2; the best D guess is TRBD2, with 6 bases matching. The source is a male patient between 2 and 15 years old who had a stem cell transplant for acute lymphoblastic leukemia, so the T cells may come from the graft donor. The specimen comprised PBMCs, mostly from graft donor cells, sampled 360 days after TCRalphabeta/CD19-depleted stem cell transplant. The CDR3 loop reads CASSLQTGGGELFF. The DNA sequence follows: TGTGCCAGCAGTTTACAAACCGGGGGCGGGGAGCTGTTTTTT.